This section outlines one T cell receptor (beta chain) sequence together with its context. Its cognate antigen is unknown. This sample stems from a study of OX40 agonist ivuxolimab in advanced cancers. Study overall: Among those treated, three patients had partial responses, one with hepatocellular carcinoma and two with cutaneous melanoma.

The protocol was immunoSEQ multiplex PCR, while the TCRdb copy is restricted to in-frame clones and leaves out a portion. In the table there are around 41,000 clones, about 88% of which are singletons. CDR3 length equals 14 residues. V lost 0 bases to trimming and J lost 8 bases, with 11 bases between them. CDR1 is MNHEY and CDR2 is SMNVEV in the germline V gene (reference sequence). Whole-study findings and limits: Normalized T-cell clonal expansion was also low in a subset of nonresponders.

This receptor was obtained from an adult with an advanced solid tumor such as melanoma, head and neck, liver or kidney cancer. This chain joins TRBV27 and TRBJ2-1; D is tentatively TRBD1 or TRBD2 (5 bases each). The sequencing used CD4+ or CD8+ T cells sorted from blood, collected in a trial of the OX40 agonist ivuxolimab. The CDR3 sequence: CASSLSLVGDEQFF. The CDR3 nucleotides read TGTGCCAGCAGTTTATCATTGGTGGGGGATGAGCAGTTCTTC.